This TCR beta chain was sequenced for a study of blood T cell repertoires in COVID-19. For the study at large: T cells, B-cell-depleted T cells, or PBMCs provided the cDNA or gDNA that served as material.

CDR3 length: 14 residues. In germline, CDR1 is SGHRS, CDR2 YFSETQ. V lost 2 bases, J lost 4 bases, and 9 bases lay in between. In the study's own analysis: Reference gene primers were amplified, and this amplification served to estimate nucleated cell counts. Produced via immunoSEQ multiplex PCR; TCRdb's table is partial and in-frame only. That table supplies the V and J calls and clone size; D and trimming were determined from the DNA. The table has 150,000 or so clones, over 65% seen once. The gene calls are TRBV5-1 and TRBJ2-2; D is undetermined. The sample comprised peripheral blood. The sequence came from a woman of 80 years or more with active or convalescent COVID-19. This CDR3 reads CASSLRSVTGELFF. In DNA, the CDR3 is TGCGCCAGCAGCTTACGGTCGGTCACCGGGGAGCTGTTTTTT.